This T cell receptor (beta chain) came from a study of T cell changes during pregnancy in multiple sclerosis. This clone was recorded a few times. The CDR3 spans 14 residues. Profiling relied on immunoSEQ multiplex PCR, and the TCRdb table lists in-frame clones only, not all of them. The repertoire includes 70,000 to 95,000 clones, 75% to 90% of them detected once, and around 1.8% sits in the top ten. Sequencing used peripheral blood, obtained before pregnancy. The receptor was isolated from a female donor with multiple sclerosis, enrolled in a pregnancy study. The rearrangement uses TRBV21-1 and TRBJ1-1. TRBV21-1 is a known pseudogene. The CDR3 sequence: CASSTEDSTTEAFF. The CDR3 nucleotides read TGTGCCAGCAGCACGGAGGATTCGACGACTGAAGCTTTCTTT.